What follows are 27 T cell receptor beta chains derived from one specimen sequenced in a study of cytomegalovirus exposure and HLA in healthy donors. Some clones are missing from TCRdb's copy, which holds only in-frame ones; the method was immunoSEQ multiplex PCR. The table records 220,000 or so clones, around 78% of them present only once. The sample comprised PBMCs. Receptors were obtained from a woman younger than 35 in good health and CMV-seronegative.

The CDR3 DNA reads as TGTGCCAGCAGCTTAGCTAGCGGGAGGTCCCAGCAGTACTTC. This translates into CASSLASGRSQQYF. This chain links TRBV5-6 with TRBJ2-7; 11 bases line up with TRBD2. This CDR3 contains 14 residues. Trimming at V came to 2 bases and at J to 8 bases, leaving 6 bases not matched to a gene. Germline lookup yields CDR1 SGHDT and CDR2 YYEEEE.

This clone came up once. The J gene is TRBJ2-2, the V gene TRBV5-1, with a possible D match to TRBD2 (5 bases). The CDR3 contains 15 residues. V lost 2 bases and J lost 0, with 8 bases in between. Germline CDR1 reads SGHRS; CDR2 reads YFSETQ. In DNA form, the CDR3 reads TGCGCCAGCAGCTTTGACTATGCGAACACCGGGGAGCTGTTTTTT. This sequence encodes CASSFDYANTGELFF.

This chain links TRBV10-3 with TRBJ2-7; TRBD1 matches 8 bases. This CDR3 spans 14 amino acids. Germline V lookup: CDR1 ENHRY, CDR2 SYGVKD. V was pared by 7 bases and J by 0 bases, with 5 bases of the junction left unmatched. CDR3 amino acids: CAINRDRSSYEQYF. In DNA, the CDR3 is TGTGCCATCAATCGGGACAGGAGCTCCTACGAGCAGTACTTC.

The chain carries TRBV9 and TRBJ2-2; D is unresolved. Germline values: CDR1 SGDLS, CDR2 YYNGEE. Trimming removed 3 bases from V and 4 bases from J, with 10 bases in between. This CDR3 is built from 14 residues. This CDR3 reads CASSAIVSTGELFF. CDR3 DNA sequence: TGTGCCAGCAGCGCGATAGTAAGCACCGGGGAGCTGTTTTTT.

This chain links TRBV28 with TRBJ1-4; D call uncertain. Trimming shortened V by 2 bases and J by 5 bases, and 6 bases separated the two germline ends. The CDR3 extends over 13 amino acids. Looked up from germline, CDR1 is MDHEN and CDR2 is SYDVKM. CDR3 loop: CASSLGQNEKLFF. In DNA, the CDR3 is TGTGCCAGCAGTTTAGGGCAGAATGAAAAACTGTTTTTT.

CDR3 protein: CAWEGDTYSGNTIYF. The CDR3 DNA is TGTGCCTGGGAGGGGGATACGTACTCTGGAAACACCATATATTTT. The chain carries TRBV30 and TRBJ1-3, with D perhaps matching TRBD1 (6 bases). Germline V gene data show CDR1 as GTSNPN and CDR2 as SVGIG (reference sequence). The CDR3 covers 15 residues. The V end was cut by 5 bases, the J end by 0 bases, with 14 bases between.

The CDR3 protein is CASRTSGEQYF. CDR3 bases: TGTGCCAGCAGGACTAGCGGCGAGCAGTACTTC. V and J are TRBV2 and TRBJ2-7; TRBD2 matches 9 bases. The CDR3 has 11 amino acids. Germline values: CDR1 SNHLY, CDR2 FYNNEI. Trimming took 6 bases from V and 6 from J; bases not matched to a gene: 0.

The chain couples TRBV29-1 to TRBJ1-1; D is uncertain. Germline-derived CDR1 and CDR2 are SQVTM and ANQGSEA. With 6 bases removed from V and 2 bases from J, the gap between germline ends came to 7 bases. CDR3 length equals 11 residues. The CDR3 sequence: CSVIRNTEAFF. DNA of the CDR3: TGCAGCGTAATAAGAAACACTGAAGCTTTCTTT.

Points on this clone: The same CDR3 arises from other DNA sequences in this sample as well. The chain links TRBV2 to TRBJ2-1; D gene unclear. V was trimmed by 7 bases and J by 4 bases, leaving 5 bases between them. CDR1 is SNHLY and CDR2 is FYNNEI in the germline V gene. The CDR3 extends over 11 amino acids. CDR3 sequence (DNA): TGTGCCAGCACCGGGTACAATGAGCAGTTCTTC. Protein: CASTGYNEQFF. Full variable domain (remainder filled in from reference TRBV2 and TRBJ2-1): EPEVTQTPSHQVTQMGQEVILRCVPISNHLYFYWYRQILGQKVEFLVSFYNNEISEKSEIFDDQFSVERPDGSNFTLKIRSTKLEDSAMYFCASTGYNEQFFGPGTRLTVL.

The chain uses TRBV15 and TRBJ1-2; TRBD1 aligns across 9 bases. Germline CDR1 and CDR2: LNHNV and YYDKDF (reference sequence). V lost 7 bases to trimming and J lost 2 bases; unmatched junction nucleotides: 2. The CDR3 is 13 residues long. The CDR3 loop is CATMDRGNYGYTF. The CDR3 DNA sequence: TGTGCCACCATGGACAGGGGAAACTATGGCTACACCTTC.

The CDR3 nucleotides are TGTGCCAGTAGTTTGCTACCGGGACAGGGAGACACTGAAGCTTTCTTT. It encodes CASSLLPGQGDTEAFF. The chain couples TRBV19 to TRBJ1-1; TRBD1 agrees at 9 bases. The trim removed 5 bases at V and 3 bases at J, leaving 10 bases unmatched. Germline-derived CDR1 and CDR2 are LNHDA and SQIVND (reference sequence). There are 16 residues in the CDR3.

J is TRBJ2-1 and V is TRBV5-6; D is tentatively TRBD1 or TRBD2 (6 bases each). Germline lookup yields CDR1 SGHDT and CDR2 YYEEEE. Trimming left V 4 bases short and J 4 bases short, with 9 bases between. The CDR3 has 13 residues. This CDR3 is CASSEGGYNEQFF. DNA for the CDR3: TGTGCCAGCAGCGAGGGGGGTTACAATGAGCAGTTCTTC.

In this sample, this clone turned up once. J is TRBJ1-1 and V is TRBV5-1; 9 positions agree with TRBD1. Losses at the gene ends were 4 bases for V and 4 bases for J; bases not matched to a gene: 14. Germline CDR1 is SGHRS and CDR2 is YFSETQ. The CDR3 has 17 amino acids. Here the CDR3 DNA reads TGCGCCAGCAGCCCTCAGGTCCCTGGGACAGGGTCCACTGAAGCTTTCTTT. Its translation: CASSPQVPGTGSTEAFF.

The chain joins TRBV13 to TRBJ1-5; 9 bases match TRBD1. V was clipped by 4 bases and J by 3 bases; unmatched bases: 10. CDR3 length equals 17 residues. Germline values: CDR1 PRHDT, CDR2 FYEKMQ (reference sequence). The CDR3 DNA follows: TGTGCCAGCAGCTCCAACAGGGGGCTCGGTACCAATCAGCCCCAGCATTTT. This gives the protein CASSSNRGLGTNQPQHF.

This clone has a count of ten or more. The V call is TRBV27, the J call TRBJ2-3; 7 positions agree with TRBD1. V lost 5 bases and J lost 1; bases outside the gene matches: 9. From germline, CDR1 is MNHEY and CDR2 SMNVEV (reference sequence). This CDR3 contains 16 residues. CDR3 DNA sequence: TGTGCCAGCAGTAGCCCCGGTACAGGGGGCACAGATACGCAGTATTTT. This translates into CASSSPGTGGTDTQYF.

The V and J genes are TRBV27 and TRBJ2-1; 7 positions match TRBD2. V lost 5 bases, J lost 5 bases, and 12 bases stayed unmatched. The germline CDR1 and CDR2 sequences are MNHEY and SMNVEV (reference sequence). CDR3 size: 16 residues. In nucleotides, the CDR3 is TGTGCCAGCAGTCCGCTTCCTAGCGGCTACAACAATGAGCAGTTCTTC. Amino acid sequence: CASSPLPSGYNNEQFF.

The rearrangement joins TRBV10-3 to TRBJ1-2; D ambiguous. This CDR3 is 14 amino acids long. Trimming shortened V by 4 bases and J by 3 bases, and 12 bases separated the two germline ends. The germline CDR1 and CDR2 sequences are ENHRY and SYGVKD. The CDR3 here is CAISGLAQDYGYTF. The CDR3 DNA reads as TGTGCCATCAGTGGTCTCGCCCAGGACTATGGCTACACCTTC.

The V gene is TRBV14, the J gene TRBJ1-1; D is possibly TRBD1 (5 bases). Germline values: CDR1 SGHDN, CDR2 FVKESK. The CDR3 spans 15 residues. V dropped 5 bases and J dropped 6 bases, with 19 bases sitting between them. The CDR3 sequence is CASSTKIQVWSEAFF. The CDR3 nucleotides read TGTGCCAGCAGCACCAAGATACAGGTGTGGTCTGAAGCTTTCTTT.

This sequence joins TRBV28 and TRBJ1-5; D gene uncertain. The CDR3 has 15 residues. V lost 6 bases to trimming and J lost 0 bases, with 12 bases between them. CDR1 and CDR2 (germline): MDHEN, SYDVKM. For the CDR3, the DNA is TGTGCCAGCAGACTGACGGGTGCTAGCAATCAGCCCCAGCATTTT. Its translation is CASRLTGASNQPQHF.

The rearrangement links TRBV11-2 to TRBJ1-2; the D is unclear. Trimming removed 1 base at V and 3 bases at J, with 15 bases between. The CDR3 consists of 16 residues. Germline V gives CDR1 SGHAT, CDR2 FQNNGV. In DNA form, the CDR3 reads TGTGCCAGCAGCTTAGGAATCCGGGCCACCGACTATGGCTACACCTTC. Protein sequence: CASSLGIRATDYGYTF.

This clone appeared a single time. V is TRBV2 and J is TRBJ2-2; no clear D. The V end lost 8 bases, the J end lost 1 base, and 14 bases lay between the germline ends. The germline gives CDR1 SNHLY, CDR2 FYNNEI. This CDR3 spans 15 amino acids. The DNA for the CDR3 is TGTGCCAGCTCCAGGCTCGCCCAGAACACCGGGGAGCTGTTTTTT. It specifies CASSRLAQNTGELFF.

This clone occurred many times. The V and J genes are TRBV4-2 and TRBJ1-4; perhaps TRBD1 as D (6 bases). This CDR3 has 16 residues. Germline V gene sequence: CDR1 LGHNA, CDR2 YNFKEQ. V dropped 1 base and J dropped 7 bases, with 16 bases sitting between them. The CDR3 sequence: CASSQASGQGSEKLFF. CDR3 coding DNA: TGTGCCAGCAGCCAAGCTTCCGGGCAGGGGAGTGAAAAACTGTTTTTT.

This clone was detected only once. The genes are TRBV18 and TRBJ2-7, with 10 bases aligning to TRBD1. V lost 3 bases, J lost 5 bases, and 10 bases stayed unmatched. Germline CDR1 and CDR2: KGHSH and LQKENI. The CDR3 contains 16 residues. DNA of the CDR3: TGTGCCAGCTCACCCCCCGGGAGACAGGGGGCCCACGAGCAGTACTTC. Translated: CASSPPGRQGAHEQYF.

This clone was recorded once. The chain recombines TRBV5-8 with TRBJ1-1, with TRBD1 as a possible D gene (5 bases). CDR1 and CDR2 (germline): SGHTS, YDEGEE. The CDR3 contains 17 residues. V was cut by 3 bases and J by 0 bases, with 18 bases left in between. The CDR3 loop reads CASSWGWTGVLNTEAFF. The DNA of the CDR3 is TGTGCCAGCAGCTGGGGGTGGACTGGAGTTTTGAACACTGAAGCTTTCTTT.

This chain joins TRBV13 and TRBJ2-7, with D possibly matching TRBD2 (5 bases). Trimming shortened V by 0 bases and J by 6 bases, and 12 bases separated the two germline ends. CDR1 is PRHDT and CDR2 is FYEKMQ in the germline V gene (reference sequence). This CDR3 has 14 amino acids. In DNA form, the CDR3 reads TGTGCCAGCAGCTTAGGAAATTCGGGGTTCGAGCAGTACTTC. Its protein product is CASSLGNSGFEQYF.

Concerning this clone: Distinct nucleotide sequences in the sample also encode this CDR3. The chain uses TRBV27 and TRBJ2-5; D gene unclear. V was cut by 0 bases and J by 1 base, with 9 bases left in between. Looked up from germline, CDR1 is MNHEY and CDR2 is SMNVEV (reference sequence). This CDR3 comprises 15 residues. CDR3: CASSLSGRFQETQYF. Written as DNA, the CDR3 is TGTGCCAGCAGTTTATCGGGCCGGTTCCAAGAGACCCAGTACTTC.

The rearrangement uses TRBV9 and TRBJ2-1; D is ambiguous. V was pared by 0 bases and J by 7 bases, with 14 bases between. The CDR3 sequence is 15 residues long. Germline lookup yields CDR1 SGDLS and CDR2 YYNGEE. The CDR3 DNA follows: TGTGCCAGCAGCGTAGAGGGTGATCAGGCTAATGAGCAGTTCTTC. Encoded protein: CASSVEGDQANEQFF.